These T cell receptor beta chains were read from a single sample in a study of T cell repertoires in cytomegalovirus infection. One entry per CDR3 protein, called by TCRdb with MiXCR from the reads. The sample records about 150,000 distinct CDR3 sequences, roughly a quarter being singletons. Specimen: PBMCs. These receptors came from a human donor in good health (CMV status not recorded). Some clones in this sample may be carry-over from other donors' samples. The CDR3 runs from the conserved cysteine through the conserved F or W. The D gene is left open where the match is weak. Rows give clone size only sometimes, using once, few, many, or a class for an expanded clone.

cdr3_length | j_call | clone_size | d_call | v_call | cdr3_nt | cdr3_aa
15 | TRBJ2-6 | few | - | TRBV10-2 | TGCGCCAGCAGTGAAGGTCCCTCTGGGGCCAACGTCCTGACTTTC | CASSEGPSGANVLTF
15 | TRBJ2-2 | many | - | TRBV19 | TGTGCCAGTAGTAGGGACGGATCGAACACCGGGGAGCTGTTTTTT | CASSRDGSNTGELFF
14 | TRBJ2-1 | few | - | TRBV7-3 | TGTGCCAGCAGCTTAGTTAGTAGGCTGGATGAGCAGTTCTTC | CASSLVSRLDEQFF
15 | TRBJ2-7 | - | - | TRBV3-1 | TGTGCCAGCAGCCAAGAGTCAGCGAGCTCCTACGAGCAGTACTTC | CASSQESASSYEQYF
15 | TRBJ2-1 | - | - | TRBV9 | TGTGCCAGCAGCGTAGCTTGGGGTAGAGCCAATGAGCAGTTCTTC | CASSVAWGRANEQFF
13 | TRBJ2-7 | few | TRBD1 | TRBV5-1 | TGCGCCAGCAGCGGGGGGACAGGACAGGAGCAGTACTTC | CASSGGTGQEQYF
15 | TRBJ2-1 | many | TRBD1 | TRBV7-2 | TGTGCCAGCAGCCAAAGTACCGGGACAGGGAATGAGCAGTTCTTC | CASSQSTGTGNEQFF
16 | TRBJ2-1 | many | TRBD1 | TRBV7-8 | TGTGCCAGCAGCTTAGCCTCGACAGGGCGACGCAATGAGCAGTTCTTC | CASSLASTGRRNEQFF
13 | TRBJ1-1 | - | - | TRBV7-9 | TGTGCCAGCAAAGGGACACTCACAACTGAAGCTTTCTTT | CASKGTLTTEAFF
12 | TRBJ1-1 | few | - | TRBV7-3 | TGTGCCAGCAGCCCGGGGACATTTGAAGCTTTCTTT | CASSPGTFEAFF
18 | TRBJ1-4 | few | TRBD1 | TRBV4-1 | TGCGCCAGCAGCCAAGATCGAATAGGAGACAGGGTTGGTGAAAAACTGTTTTTT | CASSQDRIGDRVGEKLFF
14 | TRBJ1-1 | once | TRBD1 | TRBV28 | TGTGCCAGCAGTTTTCGCAGGGGGAGAACTGAAGCTTTCTTT | CASSFRRGRTEAFF
15 | TRBJ2-1 | - | TRBD1 | TRBV28 | TGTGCCAGCATCAAGGGGGCTAGCTCCTACAATGAGCAGTTCTTC | CASIKGASSYNEQFF
14 | TRBJ2-7 | few | - | TRBV10-3 | TGTGCCATCAGTGAGTCGTTGGGAGTGTGGGAGCAGTACTTC | CAISESLGVWEQYF
15 | TRBJ2-6 | few | - | TRBV5-1 | TGCGCCAGCAGCTTGACCCCCTTTGGGGCCAACGTCCTGACTTTC | CASSLTPFGANVLTF
13 | TRBJ1-4 | - | TRBD1 | TRBV7-9 | TGTGCCAGCAGCTCCTTGGACAGGGAGGTGCTGTTTTTT | CASSSLDREVLFF
14 | TRBJ1-1 | - | - | TRBV28 | TGTGCCAGCAGTTTACCAGGCTTGAACACTGAAGCTTTCTTT | CASSLPGLNTEAFF
17 | TRBJ2-3 | few | - | TRBV19 | TGTGCCAGTAGTATAGATCACGACACGGTTAAAACGGATACGCAGTATTTT | CASSIDHDTVKTDTQYF
18 | TRBJ2-1 | - | - | TRBV6-9 | TGTGCCAGCAGTTATAAGGGCAGACAGGTGAGGGACTACAATGAGCAGTTCTTC | CASSYKGRQVRDYNEQFF
16 | TRBJ2-6 | - | TRBD1 | TRBV19 | TGTGCCAGTAGTATCATGGACAGGTTTTCCGTCGGCGTCCTGACTTTC | CASSIMDRFSVGVLTF
14 | TRBJ1-1 | - | - | TRBV5-1 | TGCGCCAGCAGTCCGCAGGGTCAAAACACTGAAGCTTTCTTT | CASSPQGQNTEAFF
14 | TRBJ1-2 | - | TRBD1 | TRBV20-1 | TGCAGTGCTAGAGACCGGGACAGCCTATATCGCTACACCTTC | CSARDRDSLYRYTF
15 | TRBJ2-7 | - | - | TRBV28 | TGTGCCAGCAGTTTGGGGACCAGGATCTCCTACGAGCAGTACTTC | CASSLGTRISYEQYF
16 | TRBJ2-7 | - | - | TRBV12-3/TRBV12-4 | TGTGCCAGCAGTTTTGACAACGGACCGCCAGGAAACGAGCAGTACTTC | CASSFDNGPPGNEQYF
14 | TRBJ1-4 | many | TRBD1 | TRBV7-2 | TGTGCCAGCAGTTTAGACAGGGGGTCTGAAAAACTGTTTTTT | CASSLDRGSEKLFF
15 | TRBJ2-7 | - | TRBD1 | TRBV5-1 | TGCGCCAGCAGCCAACCTGAGGGGGCCCAGGACGAGCAGTACTTC | CASSQPEGAQDEQYF
15 | TRBJ2-4 | few | - | TRBV28 | TGTGCCAGCAGTTCCTCAGGAGGGGGCAAAAACATTCAGTACTTC | CASSSSGGGKNIQYF
14 | TRBJ2-7 | many | TRBD1 | TRBV5-6 | TGTGCCAGCAGCTGGGACAGGGGTCCTTACGAGCAGTACTTC | CASSWDRGPYEQYF
14 | TRBJ1-1 | - | - | TRBV24-1 | TGTGCCACGAGTCGCGACAGCATGAACACTGAAGCTTTCTTT | CATSRDSMNTEAFF
14 | TRBJ2-5 | many | TRBD2 | TRBV7-8 | TGTGCCAGCAGCTACTTGCGGGGGGGCGAGACCCAGTACTTC | CASSYLRGGETQYF
15 | TRBJ2-1 | - | TRBD1 | TRBV19 | TGTGCCAGTAGTATAGTATGGGACAGCTACAATGAGCAGTTCTTC | CASSIVWDSYNEQFF
13 | TRBJ1-1 | many | TRBD1 | TRBV6-1 | TGTGCCAGCAGAGGACAGGGTGGAACTGAAGCTTTCTTT | CASRGQGGTEAFF
15 | TRBJ2-5 | - | TRBD2 | TRBV6-8 | TGTGCCAGCAGTTCGCAAGGGACTAGCGGGTGGCCCCAGTACTTC | CASSSQGTSGWPQYF
15 | TRBJ2-7 | - | - | TRBV18 | TGTGCCAGCTCACCACCGAGAGGAATTGGCTACGAGCAGTACTTC | CASSPPRGIGYEQYF
14 | TRBJ2-5 | few | - | TRBV11-2 | TGTGCCAGCAGCCCCCCGTCCCGACAAGAGACCCAGTACTTC | CASSPPSRQETQYF
14 | TRBJ2-1 | few | - | TRBV10-3 | TGTGCCATCAGTGAGAGGGCGGGTTACAATGAGCAGTTCTTC | CAISERAGYNEQFF
14 | TRBJ1-1 | - | - | TRBV6-5 | TGTGCCAGCAGTTACCCGGGGACGGACACTGAAGCTTTCTTT | CASSYPGTDTEAFF
15 | TRBJ2-7 | - | - | TRBV11-2 | TGTGCCAGCAGCCGAATGTCAGGGAGCTCCTACGAGCAGTACTTC | CASSRMSGSSYEQYF
14 | TRBJ1-5 | - | - | TRBV10-3 | TGTGCCATCAGTGAGTCCGGCGGCAATCAGCCCCAGCATTTT | CAISESGGNQPQHF
17 | TRBJ2-4 | many | - | TRBV7-2 | TGTGCCAGCAGCTTAGTTCGCGGGGGCCTAGCCAAAAACATTCAGTACTTC | CASSLVRGGLAKNIQYF
15 | TRBJ2-1 | - | - | TRBV7-8 | TGTGCCAGCACCGAATTGGGCCAGGCCCTTAATGAGCAGTTCTTC | CASTELGQALNEQFF
14 | TRBJ2-2 | few | - | TRBV7-6 | TGTGCCAGCAGAAAGGGGGAGAACACCGGGGAGCTGTTTTTT | CASRKGENTGELFF
16 | TRBJ2-1 | few | TRBD2 | TRBV7-3 | TGTGCCAGCAGCCAAAGGGGCGGGGGGACTAACAATGAGCAGTTCTTC | CASSQRGGGTNNEQFF
14 | TRBJ1-1 | - | - | TRBV5-4 | TGTGCCAGCAGCCCTACGACGGTGAACACTGAAGCTTTCTTT | CASSPTTVNTEAFF
15 | TRBJ1-4 | - | - | TRBV5-1 | TGCGCCAGCAGCCCCAGGCCACTGACTAATGAAAAACTGTTTTTT | CASSPRPLTNEKLFF
14 | TRBJ1-1 | many | - | TRBV2 | TGTGCCAGCAGTGATTCTGGGATCAACACTGAAGCTTTCTTT | CASSDSGINTEAFF
16 | TRBJ2-1 | - | TRBD2 | TRBV28 | TGTGCCAGCAGTTTAGGGCGGGGGAGCTCCTACAATGTGCAGTTCTTC | CASSLGRGSSYNVQFF
15 | TRBJ2-7 | few | - | TRBV5-4 | TGTGCCAGCAGCTTGGTTCGTTCAGGGTCCCACGAGCAGTACTTC | CASSLVRSGSHEQYF
14 | TRBJ2-7 | - | TRBD2 | TRBV28 | TGTGCCAGCAGTTTAATCGCGGGGGCCTACGAGCAGTACTTC | CASSLIAGAYEQYF
15 | TRBJ2-1 | - | TRBD1 | TRBV10-3 | TGTGCCATCAGTGCGGGGACAGGGGACTACAATGAGCAGTTCTTC | CAISAGTGDYNEQFF
16 | TRBJ1-4 | many | - | TRBV7-8 | TGTGCCAGCAGCTTACGGCGAGTGGCCGCATATGAAAAACTGTTTTTT | CASSLRRVAAYEKLFF
13 | TRBJ1-1 | few | - | TRBV2 | TGTGCCAGCACCCCTCGGGCGAACACTGAAGCTTTCTTT | CASTPRANTEAFF
11 | TRBJ2-1 | - | TRBD1 | TRBV6-5 | TGTGCCAGCAGTACCCCAGGGGGCCAGTTCTTC | CASSTPGGQFF
12 | TRBJ1-1 | - | - | TRBV4-1 | TGCGCCAGCAGCCAAGGGGACACTGAAGCTTTCTTT | CASSQGDTEAFF
14 | TRBJ2-1 | few | - | TRBV29-1 | TGCAGCGTTCGCCGGGGGGCGATTGATGATGAGCAGTTCTTC | CSVRRGAIDDEQFF